The clone carrying this T cell receptor beta chain was picked up a small number of times. What it recognizes is unknown. These data are taken from a study of CD8 T cells in ankylosing spondylitis. Germline values: CDR1 WSHSY, CDR2 SAAADI. CDR3 length: 14 residues. V was pared by 8 bases and J by 1 base, with 14 bases between. Findings and limits, study-wide: For ankylosing spondylitis blood, a TCR beta motif of 7 to 9 highly homologous variants appeared characteristic.

Generation of TCR beta libraries employed quantitative 5'-RACE incorporating molecular barcodes. TCRdb recomputed calls from the 5' RACE reads with MiXCR, one row per CDR3 protein. The sample has 250,000 to 400,000 distinct CDR3 sequences; around a tenth are singletons. Sequencing used blood, either unsorted or a sorted T cell fraction (not recorded which). This clonotype was obtained from a female donor with ankylosing spondylitis or in good health (not recorded which). The chain recombines TRBV10-2 with TRBJ1-1, with unresolved D. The CDR3 DNA follows: TGCGCCAGCGCCTCAAGGGTATGGAACACTGAAGCTTTCTTT. This gives the protein CASASRVWNTEAFF.